Below, one TCR beta chain is given with its context. This record belongs to a study of metastatic and nonmetastatic thyroid tumors. Across the whole study: Malignant thyroid and benign thyroid patients provided blood and tumor or nodule tissue whose repertoires were compared.

The CDR3 is 17 residues long. V lost 1 base to trimming and J lost 3 bases, with 16 bases between them. The V gene's germline CDR1 is SNHLY and CDR2 FYNNEI. TCRdb re-called the PCR reads through MiXCR. Of almost 35,000 clones listed, roughly a third were seen once; the top ten hold roughly 22%. Not a single patient had been given any form of treatment at any point before undergoing thyroid surgery. The receptor was derived from a female donor with papillary thyroid cancer or a benign thyroid nodule (not recorded which). Some clones in this sample may be carry-over from other donors' samples. This chain links TRBV2 with TRBJ2-1, with D possibly being TRBD2 (6 bases). The specimen was tumor tissue. The CDR3 loop is CASSEDEDGSGYNEQFF. The CDR3 DNA sequence: TGTGCCAGCAGTGAAGACGAGGACGGGAGTGGCTACAATGAGCAGTTCTTC.